The 12 T cell receptor beta chains reported below all come from one sample, sequenced in a study of radiotherapy plus CTLA-4 blockade in lung cancer. Sequenced by immunoSEQ multiplex PCR; TCRdb stores in-frame clones only, minus some. Altogether tens of thousands of clones are present, 70% to 75% being singletons, with the ten largest covering around 9.5%. This material consisted of peripheral blood, taken from a patient treated with radiotherapy plus ipilimumab. Receptor source: a human donor with non-small cell lung cancer who had stable disease on radiotherapy plus ipilimumab.

This chain uses TRBV7-9 with TRBJ1-2; D not resolved. V shed 0 bases and J shed 0 bases, with 5 bases lying between them. Per germline, CDR1 SEHNR and CDR2 FQNEAQ (reference sequence). This CDR3 region has 14 residues. For the CDR3, the DNA is TGTGCCAGCAGCTTAGCTGCAGCTAACTATGGCTACACCTTC. Its protein product is CASSLAAANYGYTF.

The CDR3 loop reads CASSVEGLSIETQYF. CDR3 in DNA: TGTGCCAGCAGCGTAGAGGGGCTGAGTATAGAGACCCAGTACTTC. The J gene is TRBJ2-5, the V gene TRBV9; the D gene is possibly TRBD1 (5 bases). With 0 bases removed from V and 4 bases from J, the gap between germline ends came to 13 bases. Germline V lookup: CDR1 SGDLS, CDR2 YYNGEE. This CDR3 contains 15 residues.

The J gene is TRBJ1-1, the V gene TRBV2; 9 nucleotides line up with TRBD1. The junction had 6 bases not matched to a gene; V was cut back by 10 bases and J by 3 bases. The germline CDR1 and CDR2 sequences are SNHLY and FYNNEI. The CDR3 totals 13 residues. CDR3 region: CATIGTGHTEAFF. In DNA form, the CDR3 reads TGTGCCACTATAGGGACAGGGCACACTGAAGCTTTCTTT.

V gene TRBV7-2 combines with J gene TRBJ2-3; TRBD2 agrees at 11 bases. From germline, CDR1 is SGHTA and CDR2 FQGNSA. The CDR3 is 14 residues long. Trimming cost V 4 bases and J 9 bases; bases outside gene matches: 6. CDR3 amino acids: CASSSTSGGRTQYF. The DNA for the CDR3 is TGTGCCAGCAGCTCAACTAGCGGGGGAAGGACGCAGTATTTT.

This rearrangement joins TRBV18 to TRBJ1-4, with D possibly matching TRBD1 (6 bases). Germline V lookup: CDR1 KGHSH, CDR2 LQKENI. The CDR3 has 16 residues. Trimming cost V 2 bases and J 0 bases, with 10 bases left between them. CDR3 in DNA: TGTGCCAGCTCACCAAGACAGGCTACAACTAATGAAAAACTGTTTTTT. It codes for CASSPRQATTNEKLFF.

The sample holds a few counts of this clone. V usage is TRBV6-5 and J usage is TRBJ1-1, with D unresolved. Germline V gives CDR1 MNHEY, CDR2 SVGAGI. V was cut by 3 bases and J by 1 base, with 9 bases left in between. The CDR3 runs 14 residues. The CDR3 nucleotides are TGTGCCAGCAGTTATCGAATAGAGAACACTGAAGCTTTCTTT. Protein: CASSYRIENTEAFF.

J is TRBJ2-7 and V is TRBV6-1, with unresolved D. This CDR3 contains 14 residues. The germline gives CDR1 MNHNS, CDR2 SASEGT. V lost 5 bases to trimming and J lost 7 bases, with 18 bases between them. This CDR3 is CASSLTTLTKEQYF. The CDR3 bases are TGTGCCAGCAGTTTAACGACGCTAACTAAGGAGCAGTACTTC.

In its sample, this clone was seen once. V gene TRBV11-3 combines with J gene TRBJ2-2; a weak D match, TRBD1 (6 bases). The CDR3 is 18 residues long. Trimming took off 1 base at V and 2 bases at J, with 17 bases between the two ends. The germline V gene has CDR1 SGHNT and CDR2 YENEEA. The CDR3 bases are TGTGCCAGCAGCTTAGCCGGTGGGGCAGGGGTCAACACCGGGGAGCTGTTTTTT. This gives the protein CASSLAGGAGVNTGELFF.

The CDR3 region is CASKARRGANSPLHF. The CDR3 nucleotides read TGTGCCAGCAAGGCCCGCCGGGGCGCGAATTCACCCCTCCACTTT. The rearrangement uses TRBV6-1 and TRBJ1-6; D is perhaps TRBD1 (5 bases). Germline CDR1 and CDR2: MNHNS and SASEGT. This CDR3 contains 15 residues. Trimming removed 7 bases at V and 7 bases at J, with 17 bases between.

The V and J genes are TRBV15 and TRBJ1-2, with D tentatively TRBD1 (6 bases). The CDR3 has 15 residues. V was pared by 1 base and J by 5 bases, with 14 bases between. Germline values: CDR1 LNHNV, CDR2 YYDKDF (reference sequence). The CDR3 loop is CATSRVGAKDYGYTF. The DNA for the CDR3 is TGTGCCACCAGCAGAGTGGGGGCGAAGGATTATGGCTACACCTTC.

This chain links TRBV21-1 with TRBJ2-7. TRBV21-1 is annotated as a pseudogene. The CDR3 runs 16 residues. The CDR3 reads CASSKETRGSLYEQYV. As DNA, the CDR3 is TGTGCCAGCAGCAAAGAGACCCGTGGGTCCTTATACGAGCAGTACGTC.

About this clone: One junction end disagrees with the germline gene, perhaps due to a read error. The V and J genes are TRBV6-1 and TRBJ1-2; the D is unclear. CDR1 is MNHNS, CDR2 SASEGT, per germline. The CDR3 sequence is 15 residues long. This CDR3 is CASGEAGGSRRNYTF. DNA for the CDR3: TGTGCCAGCGGTGAAGCGGGAGGCTCCCGGCGGAACTACACCTTC.